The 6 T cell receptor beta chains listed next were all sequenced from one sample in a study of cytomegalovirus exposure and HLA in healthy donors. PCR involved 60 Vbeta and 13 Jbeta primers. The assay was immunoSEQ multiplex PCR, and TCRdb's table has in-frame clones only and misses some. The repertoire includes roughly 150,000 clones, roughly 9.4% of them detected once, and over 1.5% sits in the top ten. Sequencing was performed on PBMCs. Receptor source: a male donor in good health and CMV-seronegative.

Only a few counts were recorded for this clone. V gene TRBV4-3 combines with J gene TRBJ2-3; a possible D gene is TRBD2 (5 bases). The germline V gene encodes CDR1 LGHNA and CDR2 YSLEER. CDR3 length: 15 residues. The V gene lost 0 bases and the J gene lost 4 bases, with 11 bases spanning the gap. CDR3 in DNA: TGCGCCAGCAGCCAAGAGAGGGCTAGACCAGATACGCAGTATTTT. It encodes CASSQERARPDTQYF.

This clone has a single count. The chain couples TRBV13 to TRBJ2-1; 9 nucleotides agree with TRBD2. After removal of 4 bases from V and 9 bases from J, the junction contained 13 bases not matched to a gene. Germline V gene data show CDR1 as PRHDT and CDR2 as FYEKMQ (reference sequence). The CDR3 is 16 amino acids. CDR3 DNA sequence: TGTGCCAGCAGCTGCCCCCCGGCGGGGGGGCTACCTGAGCAGTTCTTC. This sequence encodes CASSCPPAGGLPEQFF.

CDR3: CASSYSAGSLTYEQYF. The CDR3 nucleotides are TGTGCCAGCAGTTACTCAGCTGGGAGCCTTACCTACGAGCAGTACTTC. The chain carries TRBV6-5 and TRBJ2-7, with D possibly being TRBD2 (5 bases). Per germline, CDR1 MNHEY and CDR2 SVGAGI. Between the trimmed V and J ends, which lost 0 bases and 2 bases, there was a span of 14 bases. The CDR3 is 16 residues long.

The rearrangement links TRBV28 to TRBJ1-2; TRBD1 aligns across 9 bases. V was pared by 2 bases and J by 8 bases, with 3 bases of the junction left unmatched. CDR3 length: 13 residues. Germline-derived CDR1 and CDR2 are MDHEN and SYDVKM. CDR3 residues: CASSLNRGLGYTF. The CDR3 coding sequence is TGTGCCAGCAGTTTAAACAGGGGGCTAGGCTACACCTTC.

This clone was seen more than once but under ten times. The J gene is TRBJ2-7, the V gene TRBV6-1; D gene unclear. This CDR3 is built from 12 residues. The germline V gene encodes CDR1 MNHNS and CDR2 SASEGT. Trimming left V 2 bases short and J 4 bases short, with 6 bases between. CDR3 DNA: TGTGCCAGCAGTGAACACAGTTACGAGCAGTACTTC. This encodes CASSEHSYEQYF.

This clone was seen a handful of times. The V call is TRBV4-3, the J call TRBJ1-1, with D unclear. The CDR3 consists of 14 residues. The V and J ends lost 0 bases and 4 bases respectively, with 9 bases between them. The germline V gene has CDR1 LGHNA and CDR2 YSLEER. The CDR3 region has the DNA TGCGCCAGCAGCCAAGATAGTCGGGTCACTGAAGCTTTCTTT. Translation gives CASSQDSRVTEAFF.